A selection of T cell receptor beta chains follows, all from one sample in a study of response to subunit inactivated influenza vaccine. TCRdb used MiXCR to reprocess the RT-PCR reads, holding one entry per CDR3 protein. Among roughly 760,000 distinct CDR3 sequences listed, 21% were seen once. The sequencing used PBMCs from blood, collected 4 to 6 days after vaccination. These TCRs come from a man in his forties or fifties who received an inactivated influenza vaccine. Each CDR3 is given with its conserved first and last residue. Each record gives: V gene, J gene, CDR3 length, clone size, D gene, CDR3 DNA, CDR3 protein. The D gene is left open where the match is weak. Some rows mark clone size as missing; the rest say once, few, many or name a class of expanded clone.

V: TRBV15; J: TRBJ1-3; length: 15; size: few; D: -; DNA: TGTGCCACCAGCCGCTATCAGGGCTCTGGAAACACCATATATTTT; CDR3: CATSRYQGSGNTIYF
V: TRBV11-2; J: TRBJ2-7; length: 15; size: -; D: -; DNA: TGTGCCAGCAGCTTAAGGGGGGCAGGGGGTTACGAGCAGTACTTC; CDR3: CASSLRGAGGYEQYF
V: TRBV20-1; J: TRBJ1-5; length: 15; size: few; D: -; DNA: TGCAGTGCTCCCCTGGGGGGTGATAGCAATCAGCCCCAGCATTTT; CDR3: CSAPLGGDSNQPQHF
V: TRBV7-8; J: TRBJ2-7; length: 13; size: -; D: TRBD2; DNA: TGTGCCAGCAGCTTCGCGGGGGGGCAGGAGCAGTACTTC; CDR3: CASSFAGGQEQYF
V: TRBV2; J: TRBJ1-3; length: 16; size: -; D: -; DNA: TGTGCCAGCAGTGGAGGACGCCCGAGCTCTGGAAACACCATATATTTT; CDR3: CASSGGRPSSGNTIYF
V: TRBV20-1; J: TRBJ2-2; length: 12; size: -; D: -; DNA: TGCAGTGCTAGAGATTGGGGAGGGGAGCTGTTTTTT; CDR3: CSARDWGGELFF
V: TRBV11-1; J: TRBJ2-6; length: 18; size: -; D: -; DNA: TGTGCCAGCAGCTTAGGGTACGGGCGCCGCTCTGGGGCCAACGTCCTGACTTTC; CDR3: CASSLGYGRRSGANVLTF
V: TRBV13; J: TRBJ1-5; length: 14; size: -; D: -; DNA: TGTGCCAGCAGTTCAGGGAGTTTGAGTCAGCCCCAGCATTTT; CDR3: CASSSGSLSQPQHF
V: TRBV28; J: TRBJ1-6; length: 17; size: -; D: -; DNA: TGTGCCAGCAGTTTTAGGGGAGCGGGGCCTGGAAATTCACCCCTCCACTTT; CDR3: CASSFRGAGPGNSPLHF
V: TRBV12-3/TRBV12-4; J: TRBJ2-2; length: 14; size: many; D: TRBD2; DNA: TGTGCCAGCGGGATAGCGGGAGCCACCGGGGAGCTGTTTTTT; CDR3: CASGIAGATGELFF
V: TRBV12-3/TRBV12-4; J: TRBJ2-7; length: 15; size: -; D: TRBD2; DNA: TGTGCCAGCAGTTCGGGGACTAGCAGAATCTACGAGCAGTACTTC; CDR3: CASSSGTSRIYEQYF
V: TRBV12-3/TRBV12-4; J: TRBJ2-5; length: 14; size: many; D: -; DNA: TGTGCCAGCAGTTTGTTAGCAACCCGGGAGACCCAGTACTTC; CDR3: CASSLLATRETQYF
V: TRBV20-1; J: TRBJ2-7; length: 15; size: few; D: TRBD2; DNA: TGCAGTGCTCACGGGACTAGCGGGGTCTCCTACGAGCAGTACTTC; CDR3: CSAHGTSGVSYEQYF
V: TRBV5-1; J: TRBJ1-2; length: 12; size: many; D: -; DNA: TGCGCCAGCAGCTTTGAGAGCTATGGCTACACCTTC; CDR3: CASSFESYGYTF
V: TRBV27; J: TRBJ2-7; length: 15; size: -; D: -; DNA: TGTGCCAGCAGTTTAGGAGGGGGCCAAGCGGGACGACAGTACTTC; CDR3: CASSLGGGQAGRQYF
V: TRBV27; J: TRBJ2-3; length: 15; size: -; D: -; DNA: TGTGCCAGCAGTTTAGGAGGGACTCACACAGATACGCAGTATTTT; CDR3: CASSLGGTHTDTQYF
V: TRBV28; J: TRBJ2-5; length: 14; size: once; D: -; DNA: TGTGCCAGCAGTTTACGGCCGGTCCCAGAGACCCAGTACTTC; CDR3: CASSLRPVPETQYF
V: TRBV28; J: TRBJ2-1; length: 15; size: once; D: -; DNA: TGTGCCAGCAGTTTAGCTTCCCTCTCCTACAATGAGCAGTTCTTC; CDR3: CASSLASLSYNEQFF
V: TRBV20-1; J: TRBJ2-6; length: 15; size: -; D: TRBD1; DNA: TGCAGTGCTATACGGACAGGGGCTGGGGCCAACGTCCTGACTTTC; CDR3: CSAIRTGAGANVLTF
V: TRBV19; J: TRBJ2-6; length: 15; size: -; D: TRBD1; DNA: TGTGCCAGTCAGGGGGTGGACTCTGGGGCCAACGTCCTGACTTTC; CDR3: CASQGVDSGANVLTF
V: TRBV19; J: TRBJ1-5; length: 14; size: -; D: -; DNA: TGTGCCAGTAATACAGGGATGAGTAATCAGCCCCAGCATTTT; CDR3: CASNTGMSNQPQHF
V: TRBV5-6; J: TRBJ2-2; length: 14; size: many; D: -; DNA: TGTGCCAGCAGCTGGGGAGCAAGCACCGGGGAGCTGTTTTTT; CDR3: CASSWGASTGELFF
V: TRBV6-2/TRBV6-3; J: TRBJ2-3; length: 20; size: -; D: TRBD1; DNA: TGTGCCAGCAGTTACAGGACAGGGCCTACCGGGGGCCTCTTTCGCGGTACGCAGTATTTT; CDR3: CASSYRTGPTGGLFRGTQYF
V: TRBV29-1; J: TRBJ1-2; length: 13; size: few; D: -; DNA: TGCAGCGTTGAAATAACTGCTAACTATGGCTACACCTTC; CDR3: CSVEITANYGYTF